The source of this TCR beta chain is a study of blood T cell repertoires in COVID-19. Study-wide background: COVID-19 samples collected from the United States, Italy and Spain covered acute and convalescent phases. T cells, B-cell-depleted T cells, or PBMCs supplied cDNA or gDNA.

The CDR3 has 16 residues. V dropped 0 bases and J dropped 4; count of bases not matched to a gene: 6. Per the germline V gene, CDR1 is SGHNT and CDR2 is YENEEA. Authors' processing steps: Nucleated cell number was recorded as an estimate derived from reference gene primer amplification. Sequencing was performed with immunoSEQ multiplex PCR; in TCRdb, only in-frame clones are kept and a portion is missing. V, J and clone size reflect that table, while D and trimming were determined from the DNA. The profile shows tens of thousands of clones, over 65% of them singletons. Sequenced input: peripheral blood. This chain links TRBV11-3 with TRBJ2-1; TRBD2 aligns across 7 bases. This TCR was recovered from a man between 65 and 85 years old with acute or convalescent COVID-19. CDR3 loop: CASSLENGGWYNEQFF. The CDR3 DNA is TGTGCCAGCAGCTTAGAAAACGGGGGGTGGTACAATGAGCAGTTCTTC.